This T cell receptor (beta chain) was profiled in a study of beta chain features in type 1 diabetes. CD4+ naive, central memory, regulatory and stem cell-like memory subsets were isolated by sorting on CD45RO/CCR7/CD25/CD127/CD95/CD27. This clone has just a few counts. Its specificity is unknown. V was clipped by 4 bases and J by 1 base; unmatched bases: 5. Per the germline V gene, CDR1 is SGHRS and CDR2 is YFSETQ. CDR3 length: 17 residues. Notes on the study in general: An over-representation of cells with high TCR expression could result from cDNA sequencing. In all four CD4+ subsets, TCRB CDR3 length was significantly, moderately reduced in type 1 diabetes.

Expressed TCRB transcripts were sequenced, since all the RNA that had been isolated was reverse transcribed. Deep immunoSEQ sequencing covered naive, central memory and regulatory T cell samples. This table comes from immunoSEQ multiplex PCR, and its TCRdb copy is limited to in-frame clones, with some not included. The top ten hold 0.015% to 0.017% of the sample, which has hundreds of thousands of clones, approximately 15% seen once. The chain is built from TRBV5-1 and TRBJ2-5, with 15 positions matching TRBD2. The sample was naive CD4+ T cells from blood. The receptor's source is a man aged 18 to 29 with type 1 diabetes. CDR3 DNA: TGCGCCAGCAGCCCCTGGACTAGCGGGAGGGGCCAAGAGACCCAGTACTTC. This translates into CASSPWTSGRGQETQYF.